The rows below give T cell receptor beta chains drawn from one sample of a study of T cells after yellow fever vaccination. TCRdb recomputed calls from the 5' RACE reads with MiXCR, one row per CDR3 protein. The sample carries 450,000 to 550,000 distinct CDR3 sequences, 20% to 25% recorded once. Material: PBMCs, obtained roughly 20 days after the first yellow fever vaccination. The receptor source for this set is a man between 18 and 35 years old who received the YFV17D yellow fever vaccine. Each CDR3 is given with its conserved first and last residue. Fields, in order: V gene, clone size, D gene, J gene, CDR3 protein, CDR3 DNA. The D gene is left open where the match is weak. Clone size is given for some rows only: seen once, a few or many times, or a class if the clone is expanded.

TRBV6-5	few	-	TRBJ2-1	CASSYSYRTNNEQFF	TGTGCCAGCAGTTACTCGTACAGGACCAACAATGAGCAGTTCTTC
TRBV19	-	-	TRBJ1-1	CASSIGVWDTEAFF	TGTGCCAGTAGTATTGGGGTTTGGGACACTGAAGCTTTCTTT
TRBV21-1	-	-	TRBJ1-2	CASSKEGSLNSRYTF	TGTGCCAGCAGCAAAGAAGGTTCACTTAATTCCCGCTACACCTTC
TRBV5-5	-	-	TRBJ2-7	CASSSGSTYEQYF	TGTGCCAGCAGCTCGGGGTCCACCTACGAGCAGTACTTC
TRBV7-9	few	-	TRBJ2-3	CASSLSSEDTQYF	TGTGCCAGCAGCTTATCTTCTGAGGATACGCAGTATTTT
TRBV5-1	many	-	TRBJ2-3	CASSSTYTRPRADTQYF	TGCGCCAGCAGCTCGACGTATACCCGACCCCGGGCAGATACGCAGTATTTT
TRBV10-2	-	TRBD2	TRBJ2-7	CASSEGTNYEQYF	TGCGCCAGCAGTGAGGGGACTAATTACGAGCAGTACTTC
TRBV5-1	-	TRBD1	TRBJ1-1	CASRPDRGDSAFF	TGCGCCAGCAGACCGGACAGGGGAGATTCGGCTTTCTTT
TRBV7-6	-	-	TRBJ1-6	CASSPGEVRNSPLHF	TGTGCCAGCAGCCCCGGGGAGGTGCGAAATTCACCCCTCCACTTT
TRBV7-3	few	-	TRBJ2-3	CASSSSLTDTQYF	TGTGCCAGCAGCTCCTCCTTGACAGATACGCAGTATTTT
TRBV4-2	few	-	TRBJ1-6	CASSQDLTYNSPLHF	TGTGCCAGCAGCCAAGACTTGACCTATAATTCACCCCTCCACTTT
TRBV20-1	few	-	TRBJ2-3	CSAIRAPGDTQYF	TGCAGTGCTATTCGGGCTCCTGGGGATACGCAGTATTTT
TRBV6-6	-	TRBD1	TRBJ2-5	CASSLDRGPMYF	TGTGCCAGCAGTCTAGACAGGGGGCCAATGTACTTC